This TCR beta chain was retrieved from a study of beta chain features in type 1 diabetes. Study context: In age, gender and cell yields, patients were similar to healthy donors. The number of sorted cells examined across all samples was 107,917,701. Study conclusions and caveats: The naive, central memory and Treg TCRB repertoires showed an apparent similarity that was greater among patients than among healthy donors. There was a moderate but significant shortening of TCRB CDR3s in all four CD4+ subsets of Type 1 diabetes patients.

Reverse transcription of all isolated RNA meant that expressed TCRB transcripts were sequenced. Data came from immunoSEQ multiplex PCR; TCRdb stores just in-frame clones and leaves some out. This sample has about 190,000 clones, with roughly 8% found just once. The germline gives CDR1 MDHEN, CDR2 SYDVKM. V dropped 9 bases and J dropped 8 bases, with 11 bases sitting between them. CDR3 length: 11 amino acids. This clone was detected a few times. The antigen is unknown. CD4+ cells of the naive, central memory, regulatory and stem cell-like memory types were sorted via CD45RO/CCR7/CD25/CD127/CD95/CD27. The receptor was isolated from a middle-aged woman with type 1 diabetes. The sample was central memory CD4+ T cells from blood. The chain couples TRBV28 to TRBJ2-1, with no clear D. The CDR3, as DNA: TGTGCCAGTTGGAGAGATTATGAGCAGTTCTTC. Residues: CASWRDYEQFF.